What follows are 19 T cell receptor beta chains derived from one specimen sequenced in a study of T-cell memory formation after mild COVID-19. Using its own MiXCR run on the 5' RACE reads, TCRdb lists one record per CDR3 protein. The repertoire holds roughly 280,000 distinct CDR3 sequences, with 7.5% to 9.5% as singletons. Sequences were obtained from PBMCs or a T cell subset sorted from them (not recorded which). The receptors were gathered from a man younger than 35 who had mild COVID-19 (a few samples of this study predate the infection). Cell type and time point are not known.

This clonotype was counted at least ten times. The chain combines TRBV24-1 with TRBJ2-1, with D tentatively TRBD1 or TRBD2 (5 bases each). This CDR3 region has 17 residues. The V end lost 8 bases, the J end lost 0 bases, and 19 bases lay between the germline ends. Germline V gives CDR1 KGHDR, CDR2 SFDVKD. The CDR3 nucleotides read TGTGCCACCAAACCGGGACCGAGGAAAAGCTCCTACAATGAGCAGTTCTTC. Amino acids: CATKPGPRKSSYNEQFF.

The genes are TRBV12-3 or TRBV12-4 and TRBJ2-5; 7 positions agree with TRBD1. This CDR3 region has 13 residues. V gave up 6 bases and J gave up 5 bases; unmatched junction bases: 6. The CDR3 DNA is TGTGCCAGCAGGTGGACAGGCCGGGAGACCCAGTACTTC. Its protein is CASRWTGRETQYF.

This clonotype was counted between two and nine times. V gene TRBV6-2 or TRBV6-3 combines with J gene TRBJ2-3; 10 bases align to TRBD1. V lost 7 bases to trimming and J lost 2 bases; unmatched junction nucleotides: 9. The CDR3 contains 16 residues. Germline V CDR1 and CDR2: MNHEY, SVGEGT. DNA for the CDR3: TGTGCCAGCACCCTAGACGGGACAGGGGCCACAGATACGCAGTATTTT. It codes for CASTLDGTGATDTQYF.

This clonotype was detected a few times. The chain is built from TRBV28 and TRBJ2-4; unclear D gene. In germline, CDR1 is MDHEN, CDR2 SYDVKM. The CDR3 spans 13 residues. The V gene lost 3 bases and the J gene lost 10 bases, with 13 bases spanning the gap. CDR3 DNA: TGTGCCAGCAGTTTGGGCCTCCCAGATATTCAGTACTTC. Translating gives CASSLGLPDIQYF.

This clonotype has a count of ten or more. V is TRBV20-1 and J is TRBJ2-3, with unresolved D. The CDR3 contains 12 residues. CDR1 and CDR2 from the germline V gene are DFQATT and SNEGSKA (reference sequence). The V gene lost 5 bases and the J gene lost 4 bases, with 10 bases spanning the gap. The CDR3 here is CSAPLISDTQYF. DNA of the CDR3: TGCAGTGCTCCATTGATATCAGATACGCAGTATTTT.

A few counts support this clonotype. The rearrangement joins TRBV19 to TRBJ1-5; 11 bases are a match to TRBD1. This CDR3 spans 15 amino acids. Trimming removed 5 bases from V and 6 bases from J; junction bases left unmatched: 6. CDR1 is LNHDA and CDR2 is SQIVND in the germline V gene (reference sequence). CDR3 coding DNA: TGTGCCAGTAGTCTCCGGACAGGGGGCGGTCAGCCCCAGCATTTT. Protein product: CASSLRTGGGQPQHF.

This clonotype was counted only a few times. The J gene is TRBJ1-3, the V gene TRBV6-5; tentatively, D is TRBD1 (5 bases). This CDR3 spans 12 amino acids. In germline, CDR1 is MNHEY, CDR2 SVGAGI. Between the trimmed V and J ends, which lost 6 bases and 10 bases, there was a span of 13 bases. CDR3: CASRSGTGTIYF. In nucleotides, the CDR3 is TGTGCCAGCAGATCCGGGACCGGGACCATATATTTT.

Here the CDR3 reads CASSRTIAGVNNEQFF. The CDR3 nucleotides read TGCGCCAGCAGCCGCACAATAGCGGGGGTCAACAATGAGCAGTTCTTC. V is TRBV5-1 and J is TRBJ2-1; 9 positions match TRBD2. This CDR3 has 16 amino acids. With 4 bases clipped from V and 5 bases from J, the junction kept 10 bases outside the gene matches. The germline gives CDR1 SGHRS, CDR2 YFSETQ.

J is TRBJ1-2 and V is TRBV6-2 or TRBV6-3; TRBD1 is a possible D gene (5 bases). The V gene's germline CDR1 is MNHEY and CDR2 SVGEGT. The CDR3 consists of 15 residues. The V and J ends lost 6 bases and 2 bases respectively, with 16 bases between them. Written as DNA, the CDR3 is TGTGCCAGCAGGCACTCCGGGACGGTGAACTATGGCTACACCTTC. This sequence encodes CASRHSGTVNYGYTF.

In its sample, this clonotype was seen many times. J is TRBJ2-1 and V is TRBV20-1, with a possible D match to TRBD2 (7 bases). The germline V gene has CDR1 DFQATT and CDR2 SNEGSKA (reference sequence). The CDR3 is made up of 16 amino acids. V lost 5 bases to trimming and J lost 4 bases, with 21 bases between them. The CDR3 loop reads CSAPPRTAGAYNEQFF. The CDR3 region has the DNA TGCAGTGCTCCCCCCCGGACCGCGGGGGCATACAATGAGCAGTTCTTC.

The table lists this clonotype with a few counts. The chain joins TRBV20-1 to TRBJ2-3; 7 nucleotides align to TRBD2. CDR1 is DFQATT and CDR2 is SNEGSKA in the germline V gene (reference sequence). This CDR3 comprises 15 residues. The junction had 11 bases not matched to a gene; V was cut back by 6 bases and J by 2 bases. The CDR3 bases are TGCAGTGCAAGGGAGTCGCGGGGGACCACAGATACGCAGTATTTT. Translating it yields CSARESRGTTDTQYF.

The chain links TRBV11-2 to TRBJ1-5; D gene unclear. The V end was cut by 4 bases, the J end by 9 bases, with 13 bases between. Germline CDR1 SGHAT, CDR2 FQNNGV. The CDR3 spans 13 residues. In nucleotides, the CDR3 is TGTGCCAGCAGCTGGCTTCCGGAGCGGCCCCAGCATTTT. Amino acid sequence: CASSWLPERPQHF.

J is TRBJ2-5 and V is TRBV7-2, with TRBD2 identical over 8 bases. This CDR3 is built from 14 residues. In germline, CDR1 is SGHTA, CDR2 FQGNSA. V lost 3 bases to trimming and J lost 3 bases; unmatched junction nucleotides: 3. Written as DNA, the CDR3 is TGTGCCAGCAGCTTTCAAGCGGGGGAAGAGACCCAGTACTTC. Its translation is CASSFQAGEETQYF.

CDR3 protein: CASSLFGTEYVLTF. The CDR3, as DNA: TGCGCCAGCAGCTTGTTCGGGACAGAATACGTCCTGACTTTC. The chain uses TRBV5-1 and TRBJ2-6; 7 bases fit TRBD1. The CDR3 has 14 residues. After removal of 1 base from V and 11 bases from J, the junction contained 6 bases not matched to a gene. Germline values: CDR1 SGHRS, CDR2 YFSETQ.

The V and J genes are TRBV3-1 and TRBJ2-1; 11 positions match TRBD2. The trim removed 2 bases at V and 10 bases at J, leaving 4 bases unmatched. Looked up from germline, CDR1 is LGHDT and CDR2 is YNNKEL (reference sequence). The CDR3 runs to 14 residues. The CDR3 reads CASSQTRLAGEQFF. Here the CDR3 DNA reads TGTGCCAGCAGCCAAACGAGACTAGCGGGGGAGCAGTTCTTC.

This chain connects TRBV5-1 to TRBJ2-5, with D hard to call. The CDR3 covers 13 residues. V was pared by 4 bases and J by 5 bases, with 12 bases between. Germline CDR1 and CDR2: SGHRS and YFSETQ. As DNA, the CDR3 is TGCGCCAGCAGCCGGCCGCCGGAGGAGACCCAGTACTTC. As protein: CASSRPPEETQYF.

V is TRBV29-1 and J is TRBJ2-4; 7 nucleotides match TRBD2. This CDR3 has 13 amino acids. CDR1 is SQVTM and CDR2 is ANQGSEA in the germline V gene. With V trimmed by 4 bases and J by 3 bases, 3 bases remained unmatched. The CDR3 reads CSVVGGDKNIQYF. The CDR3 nucleotides are TGCAGCGTTGTTGGGGGGGACAAAAACATTCAGTACTTC.

This chain uses TRBV4-3 with TRBJ1-1; D might be TRBD1 (5 bases). The CDR3 has 15 amino acids. Germline loops: CDR1 LGHNA, CDR2 YSLEER. Trimming stripped 1 base from V and 4 bases from J, with 13 bases between. CDR3 region: CASSQGVRQGTEAFF. CDR3 bases: TGCGCCAGCAGCCAAGGAGTCAGGCAGGGCACTGAAGCTTTCTTT.

This clonotype was observed a few times. The V call is TRBV9, the J call TRBJ2-3; 10 nucleotides match TRBD2. Germline CDR1 and CDR2: SGDLS and YYNGEE. CDR3 size: 18 residues. V shed 0 bases and J 3 bases; nucleotides not matched to a gene: 10. In nucleotides, the CDR3 is TGTGCCAGCAGCGTAGGAGAGCGGGGGGGACGCACGACAGATACGCAGTATTTT. Translated: CASSVGERGGRTTDTQYF.